This T cell receptor beta chain was identified in a study of blood T cells in healthy people across ages. Study-level findings and limits: Age advanced and TCR beta diversity per million T cells fell, roughly linearly.

In regard to this clonotype: Its antigen is still unknown.

Trimming took off 5 bases at V and 2 bases at J, with 12 bases between the two ends. Per germline, CDR1 MNHNS and CDR2 SASEGT. CDR3 length: 14 amino acids. It was with a sample-barcoded 5' primer and a J-beta primer mix that a second PCR of roughly 7 to 12 cycles was run. One entry per CDR3 protein, called by TCRdb with MiXCR from the 5' RACE reads. The top ten hold approximately 3.7% of the sample, which has around 820,000 distinct CDR3 sequences, about 25% seen once. This same sample was also part of a study on T cells of mothers and their children. According to that study: Sequencing got over 9.5 million TCR beta CDR3 reads from each mother and some 3 million from each child.

Material for sequencing was blood. This receptor was obtained from a boy younger than 18 in good health. The rearrangement joins TRBV6-1 to TRBJ1-2; D gene ambiguous. CDR3 residues: CASSSREVNYGYTF. In nucleotides, the CDR3 is TGTGCCAGCAGTAGCCGGGAAGTAAACTATGGCTACACCTTC.